These T cell receptor beta chains were read from a single sample in a study of shared clonotypes between healthy human individuals. Profiling relied on immunoSEQ multiplex PCR, and the TCRdb table lists in-frame clones only, not all of them. The sample lists around 2,100,000 clones; roughly 94% were seen once. The sample consisted of naive CD8+ T cells sorted from blood. These receptors were obtained from a man aged 18 to 29 in good health. CDR3s include the opening cysteine and the closing phenylalanine or tryptophan. A D gene is named only where the DNA matches it firmly. Part of the rows lack a size; the others show once, few, many or a class for expanded clones.

>TRBJ1-2|TRBV6-1|.|.
TGTGCCAGCAGTGAAGCAACAAGGCCCGTCTATGGCTACACCTTC
CASSEATRPVYGYTF
>TRBJ2-3|TRBV5-6|.|.
TGTGCCAGCACGCTTTTAGGGGATACGCAGTATTTT
CASTLLGDTQYF
>TRBJ1-6|TRBV29-1|.|few
TGCAGCGTCCTCCAGGATAGTAATTCACCCCTCCACTTT
CSVLQDSNSPLHF
>TRBJ2-7|TRBV6-5|TRBD2|.
TGTGCCAGCAGCCCTGTTAGCGGGGGCTCCTACGAGCAGTACTTC
CASSPVSGGSYEQYF
>TRBJ2-2|TRBV9|TRBD1|.
TGTGCCAGCAGCGCACCCAAACCGGGACAGGGAAACACCGGGGAGCTGTTTTTT
CASSAPKPGQGNTGELFF
>TRBJ2-5|TRBV25-1|.|.
TGTGCCAGTTTGTACCAAGAGACCCAGTACTTC
CASLYQETQYF
>TRBJ2-7|TRBV13|.|.
TGTGCCAGCAGCTCCCACAACTACGAGCAGTACTTC
CASSSHNYEQYF
>TRBJ1-1|TRBV19|.|.
TGTGCCACAAGTACAGGGTTGACTGAAGCTTTCTTT
CATSTGLTEAFF
>TRBJ1-1|TRBV9|TRBD1|.
TGTGCCAGCACCCAATCCGGGACAGGGAACACTGAAGCTTTCTTT
CASTQSGTGNTEAFF
>TRBJ2-7|TRBV5-5|.|.
TGTGCCAGCAGCTTGGTGGTGACCTACGAGCAGTACTTC
CASSLVVTYEQYF
>TRBJ2-1|TRBV7-8|TRBD2|.
TGTGCCAGCAGCCTCGGACTAGCGGGAAGCTCATACAATGAGCAGTTCTTC
CASSLGLAGSSYNEQFF
>TRBJ2-7|TRBV4-1|TRBD1|.
TGCGCCAGCAGCCAAGGCATTAGGGGGCTGTACGTCGACGAGCAGTACTTC
CASSQGIRGLYVDEQYF
>TRBJ1-3|TRBV6-5|.|.
TGTGCCAGCAGTTACAGGGATCAGGGAAACACCATATATTTT
CASSYRDQGNTIYF
>TRBJ2-1|TRBV4-1|TRBD2|.
TGCGCCAGCAGCCAAGCATGGACTAGCGGTTACAATGAGCAGTTCTTC
CASSQAWTSGYNEQFF
>TRBJ1-6|TRBV6-5|.|few
TGTGCCAGCAGACCCGATAGGGGCTATAATTCACCCCTCCACTTT
CASRPDRGYNSPLHF
>TRBJ1-2|TRBV2|.|once
TGTGCCAGCAGGCCCGGGACCTTGGGGTCAAATTATGGCTACACCTTC
CASRPGTLGSNYGYTF
>TRBJ2-3|TRBV30|.|.
TGTGCCTGGAGTGAGGACAGCCCCAGCACAGATACGCAGTATTTT
CAWSEDSPSTDTQYF
>TRBJ2-1|TRBV2|.|.
TGTGCCAGCAGCCTATTACTAGGAGGTGAGCAGTTCTTC
CASSLLLGGEQFF
>TRBJ2-7|TRBV23-1|.|.
TGCGCCAGCAGTCAACAACAGTCCTACGAGCAGTACTTC
CASSQQQSYEQYF
>TRBJ2-7|TRBV6-5|TRBD2|few
TGTGCCAGCAGTTGGGACTACTCCTACGAGCAGTACTTC
CASSWDYSYEQYF
>TRBJ1-2|TRBV4-1|.|.
TGCGCCAGCAGCCATTCACAGGGAGGCTTTGCCTATGGCTACACCTTC
CASSHSQGGFAYGYTF
>TRBJ1-1|TRBV27|.|.
TGTGCCAGCAGGCCGGAAGGCGGGCTAGACACTGAAGCTTTCTTT
CASRPEGGLDTEAFF
>TRBJ1-2|TRBV6-1|TRBD1|.
TGTGCCAGCAGTGAATGGGGACAGGGATTAAGCGGCTACACCTTC
CASSEWGQGLSGYTF
>TRBJ2-7|TRBV27|TRBD2|.
TGTGCCAGCAGTTTGGTTAGCGGGGGGGCCTCCTACGAGCAGTACTTC
CASSLVSGGASYEQYF
>TRBJ1-6|TRBV7-8|.|.
TGTGCCAGCAGCATCCATAGTGCAGGGAATAATTCACCCCTCCACTTT
CASSIHSAGNNSPLHF
>TRBJ1-2|TRBV6-5|.|.
TGTGCCAGCAGTTACTCGGATGGCTTCGTCGGCTACACCTTC
CASSYSDGFVGYTF
>TRBJ1-1|TRBV7-9|TRBD1|.
TGTGCCAGCAGCTGGGTGACAGGGGAGAACACTGAAGCTTTCTTT
CASSWVTGENTEAFF
>TRBJ2-3|TRBV6-6|.|.
TGTGCCAGCAGTTACAGGTCTAGCACAGATACGCAGTATTTT
CASSYRSSTDTQYF
>TRBJ1-1|TRBV7-2|TRBD1|once
TGTGCCAGCAGATCCGGGACAGCGATTAACCCCTACACTGAAGCTTTCTTT
CASRSGTAINPYTEAFF
>TRBJ2-6|TRBV9|TRBD2|.
TGTGCCAGCAGCGTAGTTCCACTAGCGGGTGCTGGGGCCAACGTCCTGACTTTC
CASSVVPLAGAGANVLTF
>TRBJ2-3|TRBV2|TRBD1|.
TGTGCCAGCATAAACGGGACAGTAATAGGGGGATTCACAGATACGCAGTATTTT
CASINGTVIGGFTDTQYF
>TRBJ1-3|TRBV19|.|.
TGTGCCAGTAGCTACGATATTAACTCTGGAAACACCATATATTTT
CASSYDINSGNTIYF
>TRBJ2-2|TRBV6-5|.|.
TGTGCCAGCAGTTACCCGGGTGGGGTCAACACCGGGGAGCTGTTTTTT
CASSYPGGVNTGELFF
>TRBJ2-1|TRBV7-9|.|.
TGTGCCAGCAGCTTAGCGGGAGCGTCTTACAATGAGCAGTTCTTC
CASSLAGASYNEQFF
>TRBJ1-1|TRBV7-9|.|.
TGTGCCAGCAGTCAGACAGCTTATGAAGCTTTCTTT
CASSQTAYEAFF
>TRBJ1-5|TRBV27|.|.
TGTGCCAGCAGTTTCTCCGCCGGTCAGCCCCAGCATTTT
CASSFSAGQPQHF
>TRBJ1-1|TRBV4-3|TRBD1|once
TGCGCCAGCAGCCAAGACAGGGGGAATATGAACACTGAAGCTTTCTTT
CASSQDRGNMNTEAFF
>TRBJ2-3|TRBV7-9|.|.
TGTGCCAGCAGCTCTCAGACTAGATCAGATACGCAGTATTTT
CASSSQTRSDTQYF
>TRBJ1-1|TRBV7-9|.|.
TGTGCCAGCAGCTCCAGCCTGGGAATGAACACTGAAGCTTTCTTT
CASSSSLGMNTEAFF
>TRBJ2-2|TRBV27|.|.
TGTGCCAGCAGGGAAGAGCCCGGGGAGCTGTTTTTT
CASREEPGELFF
>TRBJ1-1|TRBV5-6|.|.
TGTGCCAGCAGCTTGTGGGGTGGCACTGAAGCTTTCTTT
CASSLWGGTEAFF
>TRBJ2-7|TRBV6-5|.|.
TGTGCCAGCAGTGAAAACGGCCGGGAGCAGTACTTC
CASSENGREQYF